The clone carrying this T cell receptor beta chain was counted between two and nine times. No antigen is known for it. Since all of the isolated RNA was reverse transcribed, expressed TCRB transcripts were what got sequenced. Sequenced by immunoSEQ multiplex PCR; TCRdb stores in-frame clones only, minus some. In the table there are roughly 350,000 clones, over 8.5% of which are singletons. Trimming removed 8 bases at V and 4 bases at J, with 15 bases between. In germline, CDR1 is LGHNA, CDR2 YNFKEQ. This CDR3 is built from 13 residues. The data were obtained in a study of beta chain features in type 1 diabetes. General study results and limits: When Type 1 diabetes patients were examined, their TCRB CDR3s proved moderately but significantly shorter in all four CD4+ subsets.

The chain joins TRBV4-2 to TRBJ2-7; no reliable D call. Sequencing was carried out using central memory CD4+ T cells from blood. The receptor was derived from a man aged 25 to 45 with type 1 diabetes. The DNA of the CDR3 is TGTGCCAGCGGACCAAAAGTTGGATACGAGCAGTACTTC. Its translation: CASGPKVGYEQYF.